The 5 T cell receptor beta chains given below trace back to one sample, sequenced in a study of beta chain features in type 1 diabetes. General study results and limits: When Type 1 diabetes patients were examined, their TCRB CDR3s proved moderately but significantly shorter in all four CD4+ subsets.

The antigens these receptors bind are not known. The investigators reverse transcribed all of the isolated RNA, so they sequenced expressed TCRB transcripts. Profiling relied on immunoSEQ multiplex PCR, and the TCRdb table lists in-frame clones only, not all of them. The sample lists roughly 160,000 clones; 6.5% to 9.5% were seen once. Sequencing input: central memory CD4+ T cells from blood. Source of these receptors: a woman aged 40 to 50 with type 1 diabetes.

This clone has more than one count but fewer than ten. The chain couples TRBV7-2 to TRBJ1-2; tentatively, D is TRBD1 (5 bases). The germline V and J ends were trimmed by 3 bases and 0 bases, with 11 bases remaining between them. Germline CDR1 and CDR2: SGHTA and FQGNSA. This CDR3 is built from 15 residues. DNA for the CDR3: TGTGCCAGCAGCTTCCTGGACATCTCTAACTATGGCTACACCTTC. Protein: CASSFLDISNYGYTF.

J is TRBJ1-5 and V is TRBV5-6, with D maybe TRBD1 (5 bases). The CDR3 spans 16 residues. V was trimmed by 0 bases and J by 7 bases, leaving 17 bases between them. Germline loops: CDR1 SGHDT, CDR2 YYEEEE. The CDR3 loop is CASSLGGGGTFQPQHF. The DNA of the CDR3 is TGTGCCAGCAGCTTGGGTGGAGGAGGGACCTTCCAGCCCCAGCATTTT. Supplemented by reference TRBV5-6 and TRBJ1-5, the full variable domain reads DAGVTQSPTHLIKTRGQQVTLRCSPKSGHDTVSWYQQALGQGPQFIFQYYEEEERQRGNFPDRFSGHQFPNYSSELNVNALLLGDSALYLCASSLGGGGTFQPQHFGDGTRLSIL.

The chain is built from TRBV29-1 and TRBJ1-4, with D possibly TRBD1 on 5 matching bases. This CDR3 is 15 amino acids long. Germline V gene lookup returns CDR1 SQVTM and CDR2 ANQGSEA. V was pared by 8 bases and J by 5 bases, with 21 bases between. CDR3 sequence reads: CSPRFPRQSNEKLFF. CDR3 nucleotides: TGCAGCCCTCGTTTCCCTCGACAGAGCAATGAAAAACTGTTTTTT.

This clone came up a few times. This chain connects TRBV28 to TRBJ1-5; 7 nucleotides match TRBD1. The J segment lost 5 bases and the V segment lost 6 bases, leaving 7 bases of the junction unmatched. The germline V gene encodes CDR1 MDHEN and CDR2 SYDVKM. This CDR3 has 14 amino acids. CDR3 bases: TGTGCCAGCAGCCGGCGGCAGGGGGATCAGCCCCAGCATTTT. Its translation: CASSRRQGDQPQHF.

The chain links TRBV7-3 to TRBJ2-2, with D unclear. In germline, CDR1 is SGHTA, CDR2 FQGTGA. Trimming stripped 2 bases from V and 6 bases from J, with 7 bases between. The CDR3 loop spans 13 amino acids. The DNA for the CDR3 is TGTGCCAGCAGCTTACTCGCGGCCGGGGAGCTGTTTTTT. This encodes CASSLLAAGELFF.